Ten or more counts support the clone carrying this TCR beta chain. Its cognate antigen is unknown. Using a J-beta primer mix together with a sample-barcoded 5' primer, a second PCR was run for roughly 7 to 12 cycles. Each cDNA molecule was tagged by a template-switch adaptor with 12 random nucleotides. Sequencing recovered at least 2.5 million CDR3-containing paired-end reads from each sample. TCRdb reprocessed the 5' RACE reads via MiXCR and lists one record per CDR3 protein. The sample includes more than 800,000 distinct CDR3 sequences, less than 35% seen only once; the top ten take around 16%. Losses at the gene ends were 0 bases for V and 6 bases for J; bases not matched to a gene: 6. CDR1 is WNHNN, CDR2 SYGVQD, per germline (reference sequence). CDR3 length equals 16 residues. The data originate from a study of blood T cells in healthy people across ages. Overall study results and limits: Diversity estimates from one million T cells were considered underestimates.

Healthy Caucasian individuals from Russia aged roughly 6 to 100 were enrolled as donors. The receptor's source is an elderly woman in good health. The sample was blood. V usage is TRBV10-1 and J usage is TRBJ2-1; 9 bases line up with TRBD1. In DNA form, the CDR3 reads TGCGCCAGCAGTGAGTCCGGGACAGGGAAGGGCAATGAGCAGTTCTTC. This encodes CASSESGTGKGNEQFF.